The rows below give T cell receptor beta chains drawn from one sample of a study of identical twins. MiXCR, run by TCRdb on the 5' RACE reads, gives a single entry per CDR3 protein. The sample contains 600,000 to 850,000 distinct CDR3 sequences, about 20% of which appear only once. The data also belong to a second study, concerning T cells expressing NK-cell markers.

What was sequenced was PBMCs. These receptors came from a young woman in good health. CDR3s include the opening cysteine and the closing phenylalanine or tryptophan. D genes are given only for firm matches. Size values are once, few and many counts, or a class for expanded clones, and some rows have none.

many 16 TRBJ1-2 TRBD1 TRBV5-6 TGTGCCAGCAGCCGGGGACAGGCAACCCTGAACTATGGCTACACCTTC CASSRGQATLNYGYTF
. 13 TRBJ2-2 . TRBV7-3 TGTGCCAGCACGGCAGGGTTTCCCGGGGAGCTGTTTTTT CASTAGFPGELFF
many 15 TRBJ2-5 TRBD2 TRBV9 TGCGCCAGCAGTGTCGGACTAGCGGGGGGAGAGACCCAGTACTTC CASSVGLAGGETQYF
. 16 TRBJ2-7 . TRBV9 TGTGCCAGCAGCGTTAGAGGGTCCCCTGGCCTGGACGAGCAGTACTTC CASSVRGSPGLDEQYF
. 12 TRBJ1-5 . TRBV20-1 TGCAGTGCTAGAATGGGGGGGCAGCCCCAGCATTTT CSARMGGQPQHF
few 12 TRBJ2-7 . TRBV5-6 TGTGCCAGCCGAAGGGTGGGAGACGAGCAGTACTTC CASRRVGDEQYF
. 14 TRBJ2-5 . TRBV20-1 TGCAGTGCTAGAGATTCGGGGGCGGGGGAGACCCAGTACTTC CSARDSGAGETQYF
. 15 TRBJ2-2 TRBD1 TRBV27 TGTGCCAGCAAAATACAGGGGACGAACACCGGGGAGCTGTTTTTT CASKIQGTNTGELFF
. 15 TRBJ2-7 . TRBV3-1 TGTGCCAGCAGCCAAAAAGGCGGCCGCGGCTACGAGCAGTACTTC CASSQKGGRGYEQYF
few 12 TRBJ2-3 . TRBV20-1 TGCAGTGCTTCCTTGACCGCAGATACGCAGTATTTT CSASLTADTQYF
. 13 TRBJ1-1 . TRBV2 TGTGCCAGCAGGCTACAGGGTGAGACTGAAGCTTTCTTT CASRLQGETEAFF
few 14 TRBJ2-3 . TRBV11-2 TGTGCCAGCAGCTCTATTTTCCGCACAGATACGCAGTATTTT CASSSIFRTDTQYF
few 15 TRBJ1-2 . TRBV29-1 TGCAGCGTTGAAGAATTGGACGGATCGTTCTATGGCTACACCTTC CSVEELDGSFYGYTF
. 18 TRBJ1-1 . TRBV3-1 TGTGCCAGCAGCCAATCGGTGGGAACAGGGACCTGGAACACTGAAGCTTTCTTT CASSQSVGTGTWNTEAFF
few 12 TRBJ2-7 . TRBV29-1 TGCAGCGGAGGGGTAAATTCCTACGAGCAGTACTTC CSGGVNSYEQYF
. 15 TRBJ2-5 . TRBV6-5 TGTGCCAGCAGTTATGGGGGGAGTGGTAGTAAGACCCAGTACTTC CASSYGGSGSKTQYF
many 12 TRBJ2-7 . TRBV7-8 TGTGCCAGCAGCTTAGAAGCGTACGAGCAGTACTTC CASSLEAYEQYF
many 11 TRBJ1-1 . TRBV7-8 TGTGCCAGCAGCCCGGGCCTAGAAGCTTTCTTT CASSPGLEAFF
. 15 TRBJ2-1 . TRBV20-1 TGCAGTGCTGCGAGCCCGGGCAGAGGGTACAATGAGCAGTTCTTC CSAASPGRGYNEQFF
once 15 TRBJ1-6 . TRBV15 TGTGCCACAGCGGCCCAAAGACCCTATAATTCACCCCTCCACTTT CATAAQRPYNSPLHF
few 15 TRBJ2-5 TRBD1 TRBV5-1 TGCGCCAGCAGCCCTGAGGTGGCAGGGGGCGAGACCCAGTACTTC CASSPEVAGGETQYF
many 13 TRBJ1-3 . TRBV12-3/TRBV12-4 TGTGCCAGCAGACAGGGTTCAGGAAACACCATATATTTT CASRQGSGNTIYF
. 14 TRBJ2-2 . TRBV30 TGTGCCTCCCCAAGACAGATAAACACCGGGGAGCTGTTTTTT CASPRQINTGELFF
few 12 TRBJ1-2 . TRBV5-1 TGCGCCAGCAGCTTGGTAGGCGATGGCTACACCTTC CASSLVGDGYTF
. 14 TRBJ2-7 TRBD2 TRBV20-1 TGCAGTGCTAGAGTGGGGGGGACCCTCCGCGAGCAGTACTTC CSARVGGTLREQYF
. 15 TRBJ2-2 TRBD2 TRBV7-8 TGTGCCAGCAGCTTACAGGGACTAGCTACCGGGGAGCTGTTTTTT CASSLQGLATGELFF